The present T cell receptor (beta chain) was sequenced within a study of blood T cells in healthy people across ages. This CDR3 has 13 residues. Germline assignment: CDR1 SQVTM and CDR2 ANQGSEA. Study-wide points: There was no known CMV status for donors, so expanded clonotype changes were possibly confounded. The lack of PBMC sorting stopped any conclusive naive versus antigen-experienced comparison. There was a strong correlation between TCR beta diversity and naive T cell percentage. Naive CD4+ cell counts and diversity both ran higher in long-lived than in aged donors.

As for this clonotype: No antigen is known for it.

A second roughly 6 to 12 cycle PCR used barcoded and J-beta primers. TCRdb re-analysed the 5' RACE reads in MiXCR, keeping a single row per CDR3 protein. The table has some 640,000 distinct CDR3 sequences, roughly 49% seen once. The chain uses TRBV29-1 and TRBJ2-1, with D perhaps TRBD1 (5 bases). TRBJ2-7 matches the DNA end more closely, so the J call is doubtful. The origin of this receptor is a woman aged 60-70 years in good health. The sequencing input was blood. Written as DNA, the CDR3 is TGCAGCACTGGTCAGGGCTCCTACAATGAGCAGTACTTC. It is translated as CSTGQGSYNEQYF.